This T cell receptor beta chain emerged from a study of a mutant IDH1 vaccine in newly diagnosed glioma (dated by TCRdb to the early 2020s). The study in broad terms: In the chemotherapy-containing groups, vaccination started alongside temozolomide cycles, whereas in patients who had radiotherapy alone it started 4-6 weeks after radiotherapy. Peripheral blood was drawn at six visits: V03 (baseline), V05, V07, V10, V12 and V13. The roughly 32 treated patients were 62.5% male and approximately 40% female, with a mean age of about 38 years. Prior to enrollment, patients had been given standard therapy consisting of radiotherapy alone, temozolomide alone, or radiochemotherapy with temozolomide, with the combination given to most patients. The week-35 safety follow-up was designated visit V12, and the week-47 end of study was designated visit V13. Longitudinal TCRB deep sequencing was done for 25 to 30 treated patients, wherever samples were available for exploratory analyses. Results the study describes overall, beyond this receptor: Availability determined which PBMC samples were chosen for TCRB deep sequencing. Pseudoprogression seemed to be unrelated to changes in the top peripheral T cell clonotypes found by TCRB sequencing. According to the authors, sample limitations meant that analyses of patient blood samples could not be reproduced. Immune responses induced by the vaccine were seen in approximately 93% of patients across multiple MHC alleles.

The sample's time point label is to be understood as: week 47, end of study. A 20-mer mutant IDH1 peptide at 300 micrograms in Montanide made up each vaccine dose, which was injected subcutaneously together with topical imiquimod. Patients received eight vaccinations in weeks 1, 3, 5, 7, 11, 15, 19 and 23, corresponding to visits V03 through V10. All donors had newly diagnosed IDH1-mutant astrocytomas of WHO grade 3 or 4 that showed loss of nuclear ATRX. The samples were drawn from NOA16, a multicentre, single-arm, open-label phase I trial in Germany that tested a mutant IDH1 peptide vaccine in humans for the first time. Genomic DNA for TCRB sequencing was extracted from EDTA blood using the DNeasy Blood and Tissue Kit. The method was the immunoSEQ multiplex PCR assay. Rearranged TCR beta chain sequences were amplified using the hsTCRB Kit according to the manufacturer's protocol. Sequencing of TCRB libraries was carried out on an Illumina MiSeq. In the authors' own workflow: Demultiplexing, trimming and gene mapping were performed with the kit vendor's proprietary platform. TCRdb holds this immuneACCESS table with in-frame rearrangements only. Some clones are missing; in checked studies, unresolved V genes explain under half, and the rest has no known cause. The V and J calls and clone size were taken over from that table, and D and trimming were inferred from the DNA. The sample table holds some 20,000 clones, of which 84% were seen once. Together, the top ten hold over 2.5% of the sample.

Trimming at the junction amounts to 4 bases on V and 6 bases on J, and the germline ends lie 14 bases apart. Per the germline V gene, SGHRS is the CDR1 and YFSETQ is the CDR2. The CDR3 numbers 14 residues from cysteine through phenylalanine. Only CDR3 DNA remains: 42 bases, in frame from the first base. Notes on this clone: Its cognate antigen has yet to be identified. Base qualities were left out, and no much larger clone turns up one base away.

The sequences come from PBMCs, collected from a glioma patient whose treatment included an IDH1 peptide vaccine. This receptor chain uses TRBV5-1 and TRBJ2-1; the D segment cannot be called with confidence. This clonotype originated in a man aged 35 to 55 with glioma. In nucleotides, the sequence is TGCGCCAGCAGCCTCTCCTCTCCCATCAATGAGCAGTTCTTC. This translates into CASSLSSPINEQFF.